The 2 T cell receptor beta chains below were found in one sample sequenced in a study of OX40 agonist ivuxolimab in advanced cancers. The table came from immunoSEQ multiplex PCR; TCRdb's copy has only in-frame clones and leaves some out. The table shows about 26,000 clones, with about 90% occurring only once. The sequences come from CD4+ or CD8+ T cells sorted from blood, collected in a trial of the OX40 agonist ivuxolimab. These receptors were taken from an adult with an advanced solid tumor such as melanoma, head and neck, liver or kidney cancer.

The gene calls are TRBV15 and TRBJ2-2; no firm D call. Germline V gene sequence: CDR1 LNHNV, CDR2 YYDKDF (reference sequence). Between the trimmed V and J ends, which lost 0 bases and 7 bases, there was a span of 6 bases. The CDR3 has 13 residues. The CDR3 loop reads CATSRDYDGELFF. CDR3 sequence (DNA): TGTGCCACCAGCAGAGATTATGACGGGGAGCTGTTTTTT.

V usage is TRBV19 and J usage is TRBJ2-5; D tentatively fits TRBD1 or TRBD2 (5 bases each). The J call could be wrong; TRBJ2-7 is a better fit for the DNA end. The length of the CDR3 is 16 residues. Germline CDR1 reads LNHDA; CDR2 reads SQIVND (reference sequence). The CDR3 spells CASSIVLGTVPYEQYF. The CDR3 coding sequence is TGTGCCAGTAGTATAGTACTTGGGACGGTACCCTACGAGCAGTACTTC.